The 5 T cell receptor beta chains given below trace back to one sample, sequenced in a study of blood T cell repertoires in COVID-19. Produced via immunoSEQ multiplex PCR; TCRdb's table is partial and in-frame only. This sample has some 150,000 clones, with 80% to 90% found just once. Sequencing was performed on peripheral blood. These receptors were taken from a woman aged 60-75 years with active COVID-19.

V is TRBV6-2 or TRBV6-3 and J is TRBJ2-1; 10 nucleotides match TRBD2. The germline V gene has CDR1 MNHEY and CDR2 SVGEGT. Losses at the gene ends were 2 bases for V and 3 bases for J; bases not matched to a gene: 10. This CDR3 has 18 amino acids. The CDR3 nucleotides read TGTGCCAGCAGTTACCTCGGGCTAGCGGGAGTCATCTACAATGAGCAGTTCTTC. This translates into CASSYLGLAGVIYNEQFF.

The rearrangement links TRBV7-3 to TRBJ2-7; D gene unclear. Germline assignment: CDR1 SGHTA and CDR2 FQGTGA. CDR3 length: 14 amino acids. Trimming pared 0 bases from V and 1 base from J, leaving 7 bases between. For the CDR3, the DNA is TGTGCCAGCAGCTTAACGGGCTTATCCTACGAGCAGTACTTC. Amino acid sequence: CASSLTGLSYEQYF.

V gene TRBV15 combines with J gene TRBJ2-1; weak D call: TRBD2 (5 bases). The CDR3 is made up of 17 amino acids. Germline CDR1 is LNHNV and CDR2 is YYDKDF (reference sequence). V was shortened by 3 bases and J by 1 base, with 16 bases between the two germline ends. In DNA, the CDR3 is TGTGCCACCAGCAGGAGATCGGGCGGGTATTCCTACAATGAGCAGTTCTTC. Its protein is CATSRRSGGYSYNEQFF.

This chain joins TRBV28 and TRBJ1-2; 10 bases line up with TRBD1. The J segment lost 4 bases and the V segment lost 6 bases, leaving 20 bases of the junction unmatched. The CDR3 totals 19 residues. CDR1 is MDHEN, CDR2 SYDVKM, per germline. The CDR3 DNA follows: TGTGCCAGCAGGGCGGGGACAGGGGTGATATCCCCGGTCGTCTATGGCTACACCTTC. Residues: CASRAGTGVISPVVYGYTF.

J is TRBJ2-5 and V is TRBV4-3, with TRBD2 identical over 12 bases. The V gene end was trimmed by 0 bases and the J gene end by 8 bases; junction bases not matched to a gene: 4. The CDR3 spans 15 residues. From germline, CDR1 is LGHNA and CDR2 YSLEER. CDR3 sequence (DNA): TGCGCCAGCAGCCAAGATTGGACTAGCGGGAACACCCAGTACTTC. It translates to CASSQDWTSGNTQYF.